This TCR beta chain was profiled in a study of control samples from healthy donors and cancer patients. Method: immunoSEQ multiplex PCR; TCRdb's copy keeps in-frame clones and lacks some. Here the sample spans under 80,000 clones, approximately 84% being singletons. This TCR came from a man aged 45 to 65 in good health. Specimen: blood.

CDR3 residues: CASSSETGSGKTQYF. The DNA of the CDR3 is TGTGCCAGCAGCTCCGAGACAGGGAGCGGAAAGACCCAGTACTTC. The V gene is TRBV7-2, the J gene TRBJ2-5, with TRBD1 matching 7 bases. The CDR3 spans 15 residues. From germline, CDR1 is SGHTA and CDR2 FQGNSA. V trimming: 4 bases; J trimming: 6 bases; junction bases outside the gene matches: 11.